Shown below are 17 T cell receptor beta chains from a single sample sequenced in a study of PD-L1 blockade in urothelial cancer. The sample's time point: peripheral blood 6 weeks after treatment start. Repertoires were generated with immunoSEQ multiplex PCR, while TCRdb's copy carries only in-frame clones and drops some. Seen here are approximately 93,000 clones, less than 85% observed once, and the top ten hold around 8.1%. Sequenced here: PBMCs, sampled around atezolizumab (anti-PD-L1) treatment. All receptors come from a man between 70 and 80 years old with urothelial cancer.

This clone was recorded only once. The chain's CDR3 is CASSAGQAGETQYF. The CDR3 DNA reads as TGTGCCAGCAGCGCGGGACAGGCGGGAGAGACCCAGTACTTC. The V and J genes are TRBV7-3 and TRBJ2-5, with 8 nucleotides matching TRBD1. Per germline, CDR1 SGHTA and CDR2 FQGTGA. The CDR3 extends over 14 amino acids. Trimming removed 5 bases from V and 4 bases from J; junction bases left unmatched: 6.

The rearrangement joins TRBV18 to TRBJ2-2; 8 nucleotides align to TRBD1. This CDR3 comprises 17 residues. V lost 2 bases, J lost 3 bases, and 8 bases stayed unmatched. Germline loops: CDR1 KGHSH, CDR2 LQKENI. CDR3 residues: CASSPVSQGADTGELFF. For the CDR3, the DNA is TGTGCCAGCTCACCAGTTTCGCAGGGGGCGGACACCGGGGAGCTGTTTTTT.

This clone has only a few counts. The chain links TRBV5-1 to TRBJ1-1; no firm D call. There are 11 residues in the CDR3. Germline V gene lookup returns CDR1 SGHRS and CDR2 YFSETQ. The V end was cut by 5 bases, the J end by 11 bases, with 13 bases between. The DNA of the CDR3 is TGCGCCAGCAGGGAGGACGGATCCGCTTTCTTT. It translates to CASREDGSAFF. The full variable domain, completed using reference TRBV5-1 and TRBJ1-1, is KAGVTQTPRYLIKTRGQQVTLSCSPISGHRSVSWYQQTPGQGLQFLFEYFSETQRNKGNFPGRFSGRQFSNSRSEMNVSTLELGDSALYLCASREDGSAFFGQGTRLTVV.

This clone was counted only a few times. The CDR3 protein is CASSQVQGNEQFF. The CDR3 DNA reads TGTGCCAGCAGCCAAGTACAGGGTAATGAGCAGTTCTTC. The chain joins TRBV4-2 to TRBJ2-1, with D possibly being TRBD1 (6 bases). Germline CDR1 reads LGHNA; CDR2 reads YNFKEQ. This CDR3 has 13 residues. Trimming cost V 1 base and J 7 bases, with 8 bases left between them.

A single count supports this clone. The CDR3 DNA reads TGTGCCAGCAGCTTTAGTGTTAATGAGCAGTTCTTC. Protein: CASSFSVNEQFF. The chain uses TRBV5-6 and TRBJ2-1; D not certain. V lost 2 bases and J lost 7, with 7 bases in between. The CDR3 runs 12 residues. CDR1 SGHDT and CDR2 YYEEEE come from the germline V gene.

This chain joins TRBV19 and TRBJ2-1; weak D call: TRBD1 (7 bases). Trimming cost V 1 base and J 6 bases, with 10 bases left between them. This CDR3 comprises 14 residues. CDR1 and CDR2 (germline): LNHDA, SQIVND (reference sequence). The CDR3 here is CASSIGQGGNEQFF. In nucleotides, the CDR3 is TGTGCCAGTAGTATAGGACAGGGAGGCAATGAGCAGTTCTTC.

The chain employs TRBV5-1 and TRBJ2-3; TRBD2 aligns across 11 bases. The CDR3 totals 17 residues. CDR1 and CDR2 (germline): SGHRS, YFSETQ. V gave up 3 bases and J gave up 3 bases; unmatched junction bases: 9. The CDR3 region has the DNA TGCGCCAGCAGCTCCGAGACTAGCGGGGAATATACAGATACGCAGTATTTT. Protein: CASSSETSGEYTDTQYF.

The gene calls are TRBV19 and TRBJ2-7; D is undetermined. The germline V gene has CDR1 LNHDA and CDR2 SQIVND (reference sequence). V was shortened by 5 bases and J by 4 bases, with 18 bases between the two germline ends. The CDR3 contains 15 residues. For the CDR3, the DNA is TGTGCCAGTAGTCTCTCCGGGTCCATCCCTTACGAGCAGTACTTC. It specifies CASSLSGSIPYEQYF.

The chain employs TRBV6-1 and TRBJ1-4, with a weak D call TRBD1 (6 bases). Germline V lookup: CDR1 MNHNS, CDR2 SASEGT. V shed 2 bases and J shed 8 bases, with 12 bases lying between them. CDR3 size: 14 residues. The CDR3 reads CASSEWGGLEKLFF. CDR3 sequence (DNA): TGTGCCAGCAGTGAATGGGGGGGCTTGGAAAAACTGTTTTTT.

The V gene is TRBV29-1, the J gene TRBJ1-3; 7 nucleotides line up with TRBD1. CDR1 is SQVTM and CDR2 is ANQGSEA in the germline V gene. The CDR3 length is 15 residues. The V and J ends lost 5 bases and 0 bases, in that order; junction bases with no gene match: 7. CDR3 coding DNA: TGCAGCGTTCGGGACAGCCTATCCTCTGGAAACACCATATATTTT. Translated: CSVRDSLSSGNTIYF.

The rearrangement links TRBV11-2 to TRBJ1-2; D is undetermined. The CDR3 consists of 15 residues. The germline gives CDR1 SGHAT, CDR2 FQNNGV. Trimming took 0 bases from V and 6 from J, leaving 14 bases between them. CDR3 protein: CASSLDRLRSDGYTF. As DNA, the CDR3 is TGTGCCAGCAGCTTAGATCGACTCCGGAGCGATGGCTACACCTTC.

The chain couples TRBV18 to TRBJ1-1; D gene unclear. Deletions cut 2 bases from V and 1 base from J, with 8 bases between. Per germline, CDR1 KGHSH and CDR2 LQKENI. The CDR3 contains 14 residues. CDR3 coding DNA: TGTGCCAGCTCACCAACCGGAGGGAACACTGAAGCTTTCTTT. This translates into CASSPTGGNTEAFF.

V usage is TRBV28 and J usage is TRBJ1-1, with a tentative D call TRBD1 (5 bases). The CDR3 has 13 amino acids. The ends were cut back, 6 bases at V and 4 bases at J, with 12 bases in the middle. Germline values: CDR1 MDHEN, CDR2 SYDVKM. The CDR3, as DNA: TGTGCCAGCAGGTCCCCAGGGCGCACTGAAGCTTTCTTT. Its translation: CASRSPGRTEAFF.

This clone was seen once. The chain couples TRBV4-2 to TRBJ2-1; TRBD1 is a possible D gene (5 bases). CDR3 length: 16 residues. Germline V gene data show CDR1 as LGHNA and CDR2 as YNFKEQ. The V end lost 0 bases, the J end lost 3 bases, and 12 bases lay between the germline ends. The CDR3 DNA reads as TGTGCCAGCAGCCAAGAAATTAGGGGAATCTACAATGAGCAGTTCTTC. Its translation: CASSQEIRGIYNEQFF.

The gene calls are TRBV5-1 and TRBJ2-5; 8 bases agree with TRBD1. The length of the CDR3 is 15 residues. Germline values: CDR1 SGHRS, CDR2 YFSETQ. With V trimmed by 7 bases and J by 5 bases, 13 bases remained unmatched. In DNA, the CDR3 is TGCGCCAGCCACCTGCCTGGACAGGGTGGGGAGACCCAGTACTTC. Translating gives CASHLPGQGGETQYF.

The chain recombines TRBV7-2 with TRBJ2-7; TRBD1 might be the D (5 bases). Germline V lookup: CDR1 SGHTA, CDR2 FQGNSA. This CDR3 has 13 amino acids. Deletions cut 5 bases from V and 5 bases from J, with 13 bases between. The CDR3 spells CASSRQGRNEQYF. CDR3 DNA: TGTGCCAGCAGCCGCCAGGGAAGGAACGAGCAGTACTTC.

J is TRBJ2-3 and V is TRBV5-1; TRBD2 agrees at 13 bases. The CDR3 runs to 16 residues. Germline CDR1 and CDR2: SGHRS and YFSETQ. V shed 4 bases, J shed 3 bases, and the junction held 5 bases outside the gene matches. The CDR3 reads CASSRSGLAGTDTQYF. The CDR3 DNA reads TGCGCCAGCAGCCGGTCGGGACTAGCGGGGACAGATACGCAGTATTTT.